Each of the 9 T cell receptor beta chains below was sequenced from the same sample in a study of regulatory T cells in long-lasting Graves disease. Time point given: newly diagnosed GD, antithyroid drugs for less than 3 months. From RNA extracted from PBMCs, the TCR library was made. Libraries of TCR beta came from iRepertoire HTBI primers plus Arm-PCR of CDR3 regions. TCRdb reprocessed the multiplex PCR reads with MiXCR, giving one entry per CDR3 protein. Among some 370,000 distinct CDR3 sequences listed, about 12% were seen once. These same records also appear under a second study, on T cells in Graves' hyperthyroidism and ophthalmopathy.

The sequencing here drew on peripheral blood mononuclear cells (PBMCs), taken at new diagnosis, from a patient treated with antithyroid drugs. These receptors all come from a woman aged 18-35 years with Graves disease.

This clonotype was observed many times. The chain links TRBV28 to TRBJ2-1; 7 nucleotides align to TRBD1. The CDR3 loop spans 14 amino acids. CDR1 and CDR2 from the germline V gene are MDHEN and SYDVKM. The V gene end was trimmed by 6 bases and the J gene end by 3 bases; junction bases not matched to a gene: 5. For the CDR3, the DNA is TGTGCCAGCAGAGACAGGGTTTTCTACAATGAGCAGTTCTTC. Translation gives CASRDRVFYNEQFF.

The table lists this clonotype with many counts. The genes are TRBV2 and TRBJ1-1; D is undetermined. This CDR3 is built from 13 residues. V lost 2 bases and J 8 bases, leaving 12 bases between the germline ends. Germline CDR1 and CDR2: SNHLY and FYNNEI. CDR3 DNA sequence: TGTGCCAGCAGTGAAATTCGTTCACACGAAGCTTTCTTT. Protein product: CASSEIRSHEAFF.

This clonotype was recorded many times. The rearrangement links TRBV30 to TRBJ2-3; D is ambiguous. Between the trimmed V and J ends, which lost 4 bases and 4 bases, there was a span of 6 bases. Germline loops: CDR1 GTSNPN, CDR2 SVGIG (reference sequence). The CDR3 consists of 11 residues. CDR3 residues: CAWMGSDTQYF. CDR3 in DNA: TGTGCCTGGATGGGGTCAGATACGCAGTATTTT.

This clonotype was picked up many times. This sequence joins TRBV12-3 or TRBV12-4 and TRBJ1-2; 7 bases agree with TRBD1. The CDR3 spans 12 residues. After removal of 7 bases from V and 8 bases from J, the junction contained 7 bases not matched to a gene. This CDR3 reads CASNDRARGYTF. The CDR3 nucleotides read TGTGCCAGCAACGACAGGGCTCGGGGCTACACCTTC.

This clonotype was seen at least ten times. The CDR3 DNA follows: TGTGCCAGTAGCAGGGGGCCGGGTCGGCACACTGAAGCTTTCTTT. Translated, it gives CASSRGPGRHTEAFF. The gene calls are TRBV19 and TRBJ1-1; 8 bases line up with TRBD1. The trim removed 6 bases at V and 3 bases at J, leaving 9 bases unmatched. In germline, CDR1 is LNHDA, CDR2 SQIVND (reference sequence). This CDR3 is built from 15 residues.

This clonotype appeared many times. The chain has TRBV20-1 and TRBJ1-1; D remains unclear. The germline CDR1 and CDR2 sequences are DFQATT and SNEGSKA (reference sequence). The CDR3 sequence is 13 residues long. Trimming took off 3 bases at V and 2 bases at J, with 10 bases between the two ends. DNA of the CDR3: TGCAGTGCTAGTGAGGTGAGAAACACTGAAGCTTTCTTT. This codes for CSASEVRNTEAFF.

This clonotype has ten or more counts. CDR3 nucleotides: TGTGCCAGCAGTGACGAGGCAGGGGACTCGCCCCAGCATTTT. Protein: CASSDEAGDSPQHF. This chain connects TRBV2 to TRBJ1-5; D possibly corresponds to TRBD1 (6 bases). This CDR3 has 14 residues. V dropped 3 bases and J dropped 9 bases, with 15 bases sitting between them. CDR1 is SNHLY, CDR2 FYNNEI, per germline.

This chain connects TRBV5-8 to TRBJ1-2; perhaps TRBD1 as D (5 bases). CDR3 size: 14 residues. The V end was cut by 4 bases, the J end by 2 bases, with 12 bases between. Germline V lookup: CDR1 SGHTS, CDR2 YDEGEE. CDR3 region: CASSRTWDNYGYTF. CDR3 coding DNA: TGTGCCAGCAGCCGCACTTGGGACAACTATGGCTACACCTTC.

The chain joins TRBV11-2 to TRBJ2-1, with D tentatively TRBD2 (6 bases). With 3 bases removed from V and 8 bases from J, the gap between germline ends came to 17 bases. Germline loops: CDR1 SGHAT, CDR2 FQNNGV. The CDR3 has 15 amino acids. For the CDR3, the DNA is TGTGCCAGCAGCTTGGAGGGGATCCTTACGGATGAGCAGTTCTTC. Amino acids: CASSLEGILTDEQFF.